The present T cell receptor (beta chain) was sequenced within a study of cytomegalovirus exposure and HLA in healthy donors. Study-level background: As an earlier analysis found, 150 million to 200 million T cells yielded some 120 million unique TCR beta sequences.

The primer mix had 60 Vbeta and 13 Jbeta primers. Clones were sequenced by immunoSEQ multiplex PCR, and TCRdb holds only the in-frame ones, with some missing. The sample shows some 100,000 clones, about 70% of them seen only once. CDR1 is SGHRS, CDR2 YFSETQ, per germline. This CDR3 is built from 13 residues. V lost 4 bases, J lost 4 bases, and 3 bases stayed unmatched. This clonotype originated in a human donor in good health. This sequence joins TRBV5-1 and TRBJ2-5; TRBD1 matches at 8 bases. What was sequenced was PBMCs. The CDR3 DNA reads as TGCGCCAGCAGCCCCGACAGGGGAGAGACCCAGTACTTC. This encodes CASSPDRGETQYF.